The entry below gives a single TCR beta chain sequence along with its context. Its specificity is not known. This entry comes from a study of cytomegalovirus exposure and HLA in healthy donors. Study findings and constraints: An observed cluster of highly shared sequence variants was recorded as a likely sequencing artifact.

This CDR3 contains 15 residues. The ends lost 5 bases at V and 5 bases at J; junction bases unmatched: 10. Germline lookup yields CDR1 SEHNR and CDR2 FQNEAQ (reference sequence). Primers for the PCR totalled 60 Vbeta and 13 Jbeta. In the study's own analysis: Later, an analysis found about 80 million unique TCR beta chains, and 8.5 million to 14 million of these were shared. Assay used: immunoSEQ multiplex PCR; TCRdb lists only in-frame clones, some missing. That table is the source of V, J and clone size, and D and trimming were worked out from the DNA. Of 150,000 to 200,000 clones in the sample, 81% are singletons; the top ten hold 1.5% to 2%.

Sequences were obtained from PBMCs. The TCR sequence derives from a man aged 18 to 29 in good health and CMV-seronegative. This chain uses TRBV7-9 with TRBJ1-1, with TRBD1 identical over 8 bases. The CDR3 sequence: CASSPGQGKATEAFF. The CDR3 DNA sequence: TGTGCCAGCAGCCCCGGACAGGGAAAGGCAACTGAAGCTTTCTTT.